The 8 T cell receptor beta chains presented below share a single source sample, sequenced in a study of blood T cell repertoires in COVID-19. Data came from immunoSEQ multiplex PCR; TCRdb stores just in-frame clones and leaves some out. Of 160,000 or so clones detected, 88% appear once; the ten largest clones hold less than 8.5%. The material sequenced was PBMCs or T cells enriched from blood (not recorded which). These receptors all stem from a woman aged 50 to 60 who had recovered from COVID-19.

The chain links TRBV7-9 to TRBJ2-1, with a tentative D call TRBD2 (5 bases). Trimming pared 6 bases from V and 10 bases from J, leaving 7 bases between. The CDR3 totals 10 residues. The V gene's germline CDR1 is SEHNR and CDR2 FQNEAQ (reference sequence). The CDR3 nucleotides read TGTGCCAGCAGGGGAGCCGAGCAGTTCTTC. It specifies CASRGAEQFF.

V is TRBV7-2 and J is TRBJ2-7; tentatively, D is TRBD2 (5 bases). Germline values: CDR1 SGHTA, CDR2 FQGNSA. The ends were cut back, 5 bases at V and 3 bases at J, with 8 bases in the middle. The CDR3 is made up of 12 amino acids. This CDR3 reads CASSNTSYEQYF. Written as DNA, the CDR3 is TGTGCCAGCAGCAACACTAGCTACGAGCAGTACTTC.

The V and J genes are TRBV4-3 and TRBJ2-7, with 7 bases that match TRBD2. The V segment lost 4 bases and the J segment 5 bases; nucleotides outside the gene matches: 8. The CDR3 contains 14 residues. Germline CDR1 is LGHNA and CDR2 is YSLEER. DNA of the CDR3: TGCGCCAGCAGCCGGGGACTACGGCTGAACGAGCAGTACTTC. It codes for CASSRGLRLNEQYF.

This chain uses TRBV6-1 with TRBJ1-2, with 8 positions matching TRBD1. Germline V CDR1 and CDR2: MNHNS, SASEGT. The CDR3 has 15 residues. Unmatched junction bases numbered 5, after V lost 3 bases and J lost 2 bases. In DNA, the CDR3 is TGTGCCAGCAGTGAGCCAGGACAGGGCAACTATGGCTACACCTTC. It yields the protein CASSEPGQGNYGYTF.

Remarks on this clone: The same CDR3 arises from other DNA sequences in this sample as well. V usage is TRBV6-5 and J usage is TRBJ2-5; D remains ambiguous. Germline values: CDR1 MNHEY, CDR2 SVGAGI. Trimming removed 5 bases from V and 1 base from J, with 8 bases in between. The CDR3 is made up of 13 amino acids. The CDR3 sequence: CASSRGFQETQYF. Here the CDR3 DNA reads TGTGCCAGCAGTCGAGGATTCCAAGAGACCCAGTACTTC.

The chain combines TRBV6-2 or TRBV6-3 with TRBJ1-2; D gene uncertain. Trimming removed 6 bases from V and 0 bases from J, with 11 bases in between. Germline V gene sequence: CDR1 MNHEY, CDR2 SVGEGT. This CDR3 has 14 residues. The CDR3 protein is CASSNDTSNYGYTF. CDR3 in DNA: TGTGCCAGCAGCAATGACACGTCTAACTATGGCTACACCTTC.

The genes are TRBV2 and TRBJ2-3; the match to TRBD2 covers 11 bases. After removal of 8 bases from V and 0 bases from J, the junction contained 7 bases not matched to a gene. CDR3 length equals 16 residues. Germline-derived CDR1 and CDR2 are SNHLY and FYNNEI. The CDR3 loop reads CASSLAGADSTDTQYF. As DNA, the CDR3 is TGTGCCAGCTCACTAGCGGGGGCCGATAGCACAGATACGCAGTATTTT. The full variable domain, completed using reference TRBV2 and TRBJ2-3, is EPEVTQTPSHQVTQMGQEVILRCVPISNHLYFYWYRQILGQKVEFLVSFYNNEISEKSEIFDDQFSVERPDGSNFTLKIRSTKLEDSAMYFCASSLAGADSTDTQYFGPGTRLTVL.

The rearrangement joins TRBV2 to TRBJ1-1; D is possibly TRBD1 (5 bases). The length of the CDR3 is 16 residues. Trimming removed 2 bases from V and 4 bases from J, with 17 bases in between. The V gene's germline CDR1 is SNHLY and CDR2 FYNNEI. CDR3 sequence (DNA): TGTGCCAGCAGTGAAAGGTTCCTAGGGCAGGGCACTGAAGCTTTCTTT. Translation: CASSERFLGQGTEAFF.